The source of this T cell receptor beta chain is a study of blood T cell repertoires in COVID-19. Study-level information: The United States, Italy and Spain provided the acute and convalescent COVID-19 samples. PBMCs, B-cell-depleted T cells, or T cells provided the cDNA or gDNA that made up the material.

Sequencing was performed with immunoSEQ multiplex PCR; in TCRdb, only in-frame clones are kept and a portion is missing. The data hold some 200,000 clones, with 86% observed a single time. The V segment lost 1 base and the J segment 1 base; nucleotides outside the gene matches: 8. Germline V gene sequence: CDR1 SGDLS, CDR2 YYNGEE. The CDR3 is 16 amino acids. The chain joins TRBV9 to TRBJ2-7; 7 positions match TRBD1. What was sequenced was peripheral blood. The source is a man between 65 and 85 years old with acute or convalescent COVID-19. The CDR3 here is CASSVTPSTGSYEQYF. For the CDR3, the DNA is TGTGCCAGCAGCGTAACCCCCTCGACAGGGTCCTACGAGCAGTACTTC.